The 23 T cell receptor beta chains given below trace back to one sample, sequenced in a study of T-cell reconstitution after alpha-beta-depleted transplantation in children. This sample's TCRbeta library carried unique molecular identifier barcodes. Using its own MiXCR run on the PCR reads, TCRdb lists one record per CDR3 protein. The data contain about 580,000 distinct CDR3 sequences, roughly 23% of them singletons. The sequencing here drew on PBMCs, mostly from graft donor cells, taken 360 days after TCRalphabeta/CD19-depleted stem cell transplant. These receptors originate from a boy under two years old who had a stem cell transplant for acute myeloid leukemia, so the T cells may come from the graft donor.

Ten or more counts support this clonotype. The rearrangement joins TRBV6-5 to TRBJ1-1; D call uncertain. V lost 3 bases to trimming and J lost 6 bases, with 17 bases between them. CDR3 length equals 15 residues. Germline CDR1 MNHEY, CDR2 SVGAGI. CDR3 sequence reads: CASSYGVSGSSEAFF. As DNA, the CDR3 is TGTGCCAGCAGTTATGGGGTTTCGGGGTCCTCTGAAGCTTTCTTT.

V and J are TRBV29-1 and TRBJ2-5; D gene unclear. Germline values: CDR1 SQVTM, CDR2 ANQGSEA. V lost 0 bases and J lost 5, with 13 bases in between. The CDR3 is 14 amino acids. DNA of the CDR3: TGCAGCGTTGAAGATCCCCGGAAAGGGGAGACCCAGTACTTC. Its protein is CSVEDPRKGETQYF.

This clonotype was found many times. CDR3 amino acids: CASSLGRDPLSGNTIYF. The CDR3 bases are TGTGCCAGCAGTCTAGGACGGGACCCACTCTCTGGAAACACCATATATTTT. The V gene is TRBV12-3 or TRBV12-4, the J gene TRBJ1-3; weak D call: TRBD1 (5 bases). V lost 5 bases to trimming and J lost 0 bases, with 17 bases between them. The CDR3 contains 17 residues.

This sequence joins TRBV6-2 or TRBV6-3 and TRBJ2-2, with D uncertain. Trimming removed 6 bases at V and 1 base at J, with 9 bases between. The CDR3 loop spans 14 amino acids. Per germline, CDR1 MNHEY and CDR2 SVGEGT. The CDR3 loop reads CASSPPKNTGELFF. In DNA form, the CDR3 reads TGTGCCAGCAGCCCACCTAAGAACACCGGGGAGCTGTTTTTT.

This clonotype was seen at least ten times. The chain uses TRBV29-1 and TRBJ2-1; unclear D gene. V was cut by 6 bases and J by 3 bases, with 15 bases left in between. This CDR3 has 14 residues. Per the germline V gene, CDR1 is SQVTM and CDR2 is ANQGSEA. For the CDR3, the DNA is TGCAGCGTCGAGTCCCAAGAGAACTACAATGAGCAGTTCTTC. Amino acid sequence: CSVESQENYNEQFF.

The genes are TRBV28 and TRBJ2-2; 9 positions agree with TRBD2. This CDR3 comprises 15 residues. From germline, CDR1 is MDHEN and CDR2 SYDVKM. V shed 4 bases, J shed 5 bases, and the junction held 5 bases outside the gene matches. The CDR3 nucleotides are TGTGCCAGCAGTTCCGCGAGCGGGAGGACCGGGGAGCTGTTTTTT. Its translation: CASSSASGRTGELFF.

The table lists this clonotype with many counts. The genes are TRBV20-1 and TRBJ1-6, with unresolved D. The CDR3 length is 16 residues. The V and J ends lost 0 bases and 0 bases respectively, with 9 bases between them. Per the germline V gene, CDR1 is DFQATT and CDR2 is SNEGSKA (reference sequence). The CDR3 region has the DNA TGCAGTGCTAGAGATAGAGGGAGCTCCTATAATTCACCCCTCCACTTT. Its protein is CSARDRGSSYNSPLHF.

This clonotype has just a few counts. This rearrangement joins TRBV27 to TRBJ1-1; TRBD1 aligns across 9 bases. The CDR3 has 14 amino acids. Germline CDR1 reads MNHEY; CDR2 reads SMNVEV (reference sequence). With V trimmed by 6 bases and J by 5 bases, 7 bases remained unmatched. The CDR3 nucleotides are TGTGCCAGCAGGAGGGGACAGGGAAGTACTGAAGCTTTCTTT. Translated, it gives CASRRGQGSTEAFF.

This clonotype was seen more than once but under ten times. CDR3 bases: TGCAGTGCCAGCCCCAGGGCGAACTATGGCTACACCTTC. It yields the protein CSASPRANYGYTF. This chain uses TRBV20-1 with TRBJ1-2, with a possible D match to TRBD1 (5 bases). V was pared by 6 bases and J by 2 bases, with 13 bases between. The CDR3 is made up of 13 amino acids. Germline CDR1 reads DFQATT; CDR2 reads SNEGSKA (reference sequence).

This chain connects TRBV7-9 to TRBJ1-3; a weak D match, TRBD1 (5 bases). The CDR3 is made up of 11 amino acids. V gave up 5 bases and J gave up 11 bases, with 10 bases separating them. Per the germline V gene, CDR1 is SEHNR and CDR2 is FQNEAQ (reference sequence). DNA for the CDR3: TGTGCCAGCAGCATACAGGATCCCATATATTTT. Translation gives CASSIQDPIYF.

The chain couples TRBV30 to TRBJ2-1, with D possibly called TRBD1 or TRBD2 (6 bases each). Germline values: CDR1 GTSNPN, CDR2 SVGIG (reference sequence). V was trimmed by 0 bases and J by 5 bases, leaving 8 bases between them. This CDR3 is 13 amino acids long. This CDR3 is CAWSVGGNNEQFF. The CDR3 DNA reads TGTGCCTGGAGTGTAGGGGGGAACAATGAGCAGTTCTTC.

There are many counts of this clonotype. The chain uses TRBV20-1 and TRBJ2-1; D ambiguous. The germline gives CDR1 DFQATT, CDR2 SNEGSKA (reference sequence). CDR3 length: 11 amino acids. Trimming left V 8 bases short and J 5 bases short, with 10 bases between. In nucleotides, the CDR3 is TGCAGTTCCGACCGGGACAATGAGCAGTTCTTC. This codes for CSSDRDNEQFF.

CDR3 protein: CASTKLWGGTDTQYF. In nucleotides, the CDR3 is TGTGCCAGCACCAAGCTGTGGGGAGGCACAGATACGCAGTATTTT. This chain uses TRBV12-3 or TRBV12-4 with TRBJ2-3; tentatively, D is TRBD2 (5 bases). CDR3 length equals 15 residues. Trimming pared 7 bases from V and 1 base from J, leaving 15 bases between.

The genes are TRBV7-2 and TRBJ2-1, with 7 bases matching TRBD2. CDR3 length: 14 residues. Germline trimming cut 2 bases from V and 7 bases from J; bases unmatched to any gene: 5. Germline values: CDR1 SGHTA, CDR2 FQGNSA. As DNA, the CDR3 is TGTGCCAGCAGCTTAAGGGACTACATGAATGAGCAGTTCTTC. As protein: CASSLRDYMNEQFF.

Comments on this clonotype: This clone may be a read error of a much larger clone one base away. This rearrangement joins TRBV29-1 to TRBJ1-1; D gene ambiguous. The V end was cut by 3 bases, the J end by 1 base, with 3 bases between. The germline V gene has CDR1 SQVTM and CDR2 ANQGSEA. This CDR3 has 11 residues. The CDR3 bases are TGCAGCGTTGATTGGAACACTGAAGCTTTCTTT. It yields the protein CSVDWNTEAFF.

J is TRBJ1-1 and V is TRBV7-2, with 7 positions matching TRBD1. Looked up from germline, CDR1 is SGHTA and CDR2 is FQGNSA. V lost 5 bases to trimming and J lost 2 bases; unmatched junction nucleotides: 8. The CDR3 totals 15 residues. The CDR3 DNA reads as TGTGCCAGCAGCATTCGACAGGGAGCCAACACTGAAGCTTTCTTT. This translates into CASSIRQGANTEAFF.

This clonotype showed up just a few times. The rearrangement uses TRBV10-3 and TRBJ2-7, with D uncertain. This CDR3 contains 12 residues. CDR1 and CDR2 (germline): ENHRY, SYGVKD. Trimming cost V 3 bases and J 5 bases, with 8 bases left between them. The CDR3 region has the DNA TGTGCCATCAGTGATCGGCAGGACGAGCAGTACGTC. Translating gives CAISDRQDEQYV.

This clonotype was seen more than once but under ten times. The chain employs TRBV15 and TRBJ1-1; D remains unclear. The V end lost 4 bases, the J end lost 3 bases, and 15 bases lay between the germline ends. Germline values: CDR1 LNHNV, CDR2 YYDKDF (reference sequence). This CDR3 has 15 amino acids. The CDR3 DNA follows: TGTGCCACCAGCAAAGATGGGTACGGGGACACTGAAGCTTTCTTT. This gives the protein CATSKDGYGDTEAFF. Using reference TRBV15 and TRBJ1-1 for the parts outside the CDR3, the full variable domain is DAMVIQNPRYQVTQFGKPVTLSCSQTLNHNVMYWYQQKSSQAPKLLFHYYDKDFNNEADTPDNFQSRRPNTSFCFLDIRSPGLGDTAMYLCATSKDGYGDTEAFFGQGTRLTVV.

This chain links TRBV7-2 with TRBJ2-4; D uncertain. Germline lookup yields CDR1 SGHTA and CDR2 FQGNSA. V lost 0 bases and J lost 6, with 0 bases in between. CDR3 length equals 11 residues. CDR3 nucleotide sequence: TGTGCCAGCAGCTTAGCAAACATTCAGTACTTC. Protein: CASSLANIQYF.

This chain joins TRBV5-1 and TRBJ2-2; 7 bases align to TRBD1. This CDR3 has 14 residues. Germline CDR1 SGHRS, CDR2 YFSETQ. Trimming at V came to 4 bases and at J to 6 bases, leaving 6 bases not matched to a gene. The CDR3 DNA is TGCGCCAGCAGCCCAATCCAGGGGGCCGGGGAGCTGTTTTTT. Protein: CASSPIQGAGELFF.

This clonotype was observed a few times. V usage is TRBV2 and J usage is TRBJ2-7; D is perhaps TRBD1 or TRBD2 (5 bases each). Deletions cut 3 bases from V and 4 bases from J, with 13 bases between. From germline, CDR1 is SNHLY and CDR2 FYNNEI. This CDR3 has 14 residues. The CDR3 bases are TGTGCCAGCAGTGAGTACCGGGACCTATACGAGCAGTACGTC. This sequence encodes CASSEYRDLYEQYV.

This clonotype was found a few times. The gene calls are TRBV20-1 and TRBJ1-6; D ambiguous. The CDR3 consists of 16 residues. Germline V CDR1 and CDR2: DFQATT, SNEGSKA (reference sequence). V was shortened by 0 bases and J by 0 bases, with 9 bases between the two germline ends. The CDR3 DNA reads as TGCAGTGCTAGAGATCGAGAGAGCTCCTATAATTCACCCCTCCACTTT. Translated, it gives CSARDRESSYNSPLHF.

The chain carries TRBV7-9 and TRBJ1-1; D not certain. V lost 4 bases, J lost 6 bases, and 18 bases lay in between. The CDR3 loop spans 15 amino acids. CDR1 and CDR2 from the germline V gene are SEHNR and FQNEAQ (reference sequence). CDR3: CASSSPAIAKSEAFF. As DNA, the CDR3 is TGTGCCAGCAGCTCCCCAGCGATTGCGAAATCTGAAGCTTTCTTT.